This T cell receptor (beta chain) was captured by sequencing in a study of human thymus T cells. Study conclusions and caveats: Reports from related research described highly overlapping thymic repertoires among unrelated individuals.

For this clone: Its antigen is still unknown.

This CDR3 region has 17 residues. Germline lookup yields CDR1 MNHNS and CDR2 SASEGT. Trimming took 4 bases from V and 5 from J, leaving 18 bases between them. Corrective heart surgery yielded resections, and these provided the thymus tissue. The assay was immunoSEQ multiplex PCR, and TCRdb's table has in-frame clones only and misses some. The sample holds some 120,000 clones; 90% to 95% are singletons and the top ten take 0.024%. This sequence originates from a boy younger than two with a congenital heart defect but otherwise immunologically healthy. V gene TRBV6-1 combines with J gene TRBJ1-6, with a weak D call TRBD1 (5 bases). The sequencing sample was made of thymus tissue. CDR3 coding DNA: TGTGCCAGCAGTGCGTACAGCCCGGGACCGAATAATTCACCCCTCCACTTT. Amino acid sequence: CASSAYSPGPNNSPLHF.